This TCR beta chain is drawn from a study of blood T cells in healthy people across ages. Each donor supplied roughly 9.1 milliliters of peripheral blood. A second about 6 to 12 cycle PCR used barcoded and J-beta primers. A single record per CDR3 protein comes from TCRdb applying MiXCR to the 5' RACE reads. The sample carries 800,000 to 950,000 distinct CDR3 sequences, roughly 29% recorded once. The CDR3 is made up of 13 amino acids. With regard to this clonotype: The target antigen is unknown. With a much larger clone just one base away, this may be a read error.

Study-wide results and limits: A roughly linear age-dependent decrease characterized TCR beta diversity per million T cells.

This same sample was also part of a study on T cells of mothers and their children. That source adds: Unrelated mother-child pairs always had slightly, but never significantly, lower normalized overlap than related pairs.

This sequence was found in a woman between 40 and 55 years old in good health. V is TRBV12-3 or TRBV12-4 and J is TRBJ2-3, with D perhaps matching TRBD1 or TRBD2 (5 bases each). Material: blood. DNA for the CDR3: TGTGCCAGCAGTATAGGGACCCCAGATACGGAGTATTTT. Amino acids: CASSIGTPDTEYF.